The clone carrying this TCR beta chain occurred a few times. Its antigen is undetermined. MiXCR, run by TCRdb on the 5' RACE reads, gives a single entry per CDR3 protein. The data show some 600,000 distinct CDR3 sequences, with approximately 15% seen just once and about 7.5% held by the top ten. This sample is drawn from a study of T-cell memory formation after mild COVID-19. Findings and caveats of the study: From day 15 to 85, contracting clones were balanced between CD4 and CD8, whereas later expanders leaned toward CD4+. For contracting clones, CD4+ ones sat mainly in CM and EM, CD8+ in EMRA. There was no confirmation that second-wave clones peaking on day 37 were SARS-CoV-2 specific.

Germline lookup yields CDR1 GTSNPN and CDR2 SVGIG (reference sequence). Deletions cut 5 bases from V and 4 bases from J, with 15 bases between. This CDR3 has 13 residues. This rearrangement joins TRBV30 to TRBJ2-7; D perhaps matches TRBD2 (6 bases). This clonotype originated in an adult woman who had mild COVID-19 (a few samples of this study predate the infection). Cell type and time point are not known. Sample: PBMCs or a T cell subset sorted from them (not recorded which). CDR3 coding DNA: TGTGCCTGGGGATCGGGGGTAGGGTACGAGCAGTACTTC. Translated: CAWGSGVGYEQYF.